The 26 T cell receptor beta chains presented below share a single source sample, sequenced in a study of blood T cell repertoires in COVID-19. Here immunoSEQ multiplex PCR was the method, and the copy in TCRdb shows in-frame clones only, minus some. The table shows about 270,000 clones, with 84% occurring only once. What was sequenced was peripheral blood. All receptors come from a human donor with COVID-19, enrolled during active disease. The donor label of this sample is uncertain.

The chain is built from TRBV12-3 or TRBV12-4 and TRBJ1-2; D not certain. The V gene lost 5 bases and the J gene lost 5 bases, with 9 bases spanning the gap. CDR3 length: 12 residues. CDR3 in amino acids: CASSGLGYGYTF. The CDR3 region has the DNA TGTGCCAGCAGTGGGCTTGGGTATGGCTACACCTTC.

The gene calls are TRBV6-5 and TRBJ2-7; 8 bases are shared with TRBD1. The CDR3 covers 15 residues. Germline CDR1 reads MNHEY; CDR2 reads SVGAGI. J gave up 6 bases and V 6 bases, and 13 bases lay outside the gene matches. The CDR3 protein is CASSQADRGLGEQYF. The CDR3 nucleotides are TGTGCCAGCAGCCAAGCAGACAGGGGCCTAGGCGAGCAGTACTTC.

The chain is built from TRBV4-1 and TRBJ2-1; the D is unclear. Trimming took off 1 base at V and 8 bases at J, with 9 bases between the two ends. The CDR3 sequence is 13 residues long. The germline V gene encodes CDR1 MGHRA and CDR2 YSYEKL. CDR3 in amino acids: CASSQGAAHEQFF. DNA for the CDR3: TGCGCCAGCAGCCAAGGAGCCGCCCATGAGCAGTTCTTC.

V and J are TRBV2 and TRBJ2-1, with 7 bases fitting TRBD2. CDR3 length equals 15 residues. Germline loops: CDR1 SNHLY, CDR2 FYNNEI. CDR3 region: CASGPQASSYNEQFF. The CDR3 bases are TGTGCTAGCGGGCCCCAGGCAAGCTCCTACAATGAGCAGTTCTTC. The variable domain in full, completed from reference TRBV2 and TRBJ2-1, reads EPEVTQTPSHQVTQMGQEVILRCVPISNHLYFYWYRQILGQKVEFLVSFYNNEISEKSEIFDDQFSVERPDGSNFTLKIRSTKLEDSAMYFCASGPQASSYNEQFFGPGTRLTVL.

The chain joins TRBV6-6 to TRBJ1-4; D is unresolved. V was trimmed by 4 bases and J by 7 bases, leaving 10 bases between them. Looked up from germline, CDR1 is MNHNY and CDR2 is SVGAGI (reference sequence). The CDR3 runs to 13 residues. Written as DNA, the CDR3 is TGTGCCAGCAGTTTGAGGGCTCGTGAAAAACTGTTTTTT. It is translated as CASSLRAREKLFF.

The rearrangement uses TRBV15 and TRBJ2-1; 10 nucleotides match TRBD2. There are 19 residues in the CDR3. With V trimmed by 0 bases and J by 7 bases, 15 bases remained unmatched. Germline lookup yields CDR1 LNHNV and CDR2 YYDKDF (reference sequence). The CDR3 DNA reads as TGTGCCACCAGCAGAGATATCTTTGGGGCTAGCGGGAGCCCTAATGAGCAGTTCTTC. Protein: CATSRDIFGASGSPNEQFF.

V usage is TRBV2 and J usage is TRBJ1-1; weak D call: TRBD1 (6 bases). The CDR3 is 14 amino acids. Trimming left V 4 bases short and J 4 bases short, with 13 bases between. CDR1 and CDR2 (germline): SNHLY, FYNNEI. The CDR3 sequence is CASSGLGAGTEAFF. The CDR3 DNA reads TGTGCCAGCAGTGGGTTGGGGGCTGGCACTGAAGCTTTCTTT.

The rearrangement joins TRBV2 to TRBJ1-5; no reliable D call. This CDR3 comprises 15 residues. Trimming removed 4 bases from V and 0 bases from J, with 10 bases in between. Germline V gene data show CDR1 as SNHLY and CDR2 as FYNNEI. CDR3 in DNA: TGTGCCAGCAGTGGTGGTCTCGGTAGCAATCAGCCCCAGCATTTT. Translating gives CASSGGLGSNQPQHF.

In nucleotides, the CDR3 is TGTGCCAGCAGACCTTGGAGGGAGGGTGCTGAAGCTTTCTTT. It encodes CASRPWREGAEAFF. The chain carries TRBV27 and TRBJ1-1, with no clear D. Germline values: CDR1 MNHEY, CDR2 SMNVEV (reference sequence). The V and J ends lost 6 bases and 6 bases respectively, with 17 bases between them. The CDR3 loop spans 14 amino acids.

This clone has more than one count but fewer than ten. The chain uses TRBV7-9 and TRBJ1-5; TRBD1 agrees at 7 bases. The CDR3 length is 15 residues. CDR1 and CDR2 from the germline V gene are SEHNR and FQNEAQ (reference sequence). J gave up 0 bases and V 5 bases, and 4 bases lay outside the gene matches. As DNA, the CDR3 is TGTGCCAGCAGCCCGGGGACAGCTAGCAATCAGCCCCAGCATTTT. Its protein is CASSPGTASNQPQHF.

This clone was detected only a few times. The CDR3 DNA sequence: TGCGCCAGCAGCTTGGTATCCCCAGATAATTCACCCCTCCACTTT. This encodes CASSLVSPDNSPLHF. The gene calls are TRBV5-1 and TRBJ1-6; D uncertain. The V gene lost 0 bases and the J gene lost 5 bases, with 9 bases spanning the gap. Germline lookup yields CDR1 SGHRS and CDR2 YFSETQ. The CDR3 totals 15 residues.

The V call is TRBV27, the J call TRBJ1-2; 7 positions match TRBD1. Trimming removed 1 base from V and 5 bases from J; junction bases left unmatched: 10. This CDR3 contains 16 residues. Looked up from germline, CDR1 is MNHEY and CDR2 is SMNVEV (reference sequence). In DNA, the CDR3 is TGTGCCAGCAGTTTATTGGGACCAGGGGGATATTATGGCTACACCTTC. Its protein product is CASSLLGPGGYYGYTF.

J is TRBJ1-2 and V is TRBV28; TRBD1 might be the D (5 bases). CDR1 MDHEN and CDR2 SYDVKM come from the germline V gene. V shed 3 bases and J shed 3 bases, with 20 bases lying between them. The length of the CDR3 is 17 residues. The CDR3 region is CASSLGYSGRTDYGYTF. In DNA, the CDR3 is TGTGCCAGCAGTTTGGGGTACTCAGGGCGCACGGACTATGGCTACACCTTC.

The chain joins TRBV29-1 to TRBJ1-1; a possible D gene is TRBD1 (6 bases). The length of the CDR3 is 13 residues. The V gene lost 4 bases and the J gene lost 2 bases, with 11 bases spanning the gap. Germline-derived CDR1 and CDR2 are SQVTM and ANQGSEA. CDR3 sequence reads: CSVGQEFNTEAFF. The CDR3 DNA follows: TGCAGCGTTGGACAGGAATTTAACACTGAAGCTTTCTTT.

This chain joins TRBV23-1 and TRBJ1-2; 7 nucleotides agree with TRBD1. TRBV23-1 is recorded as an ORF, its role being uncertain. The CDR3 contains 13 residues. V lost 4 bases, J lost 6 bases, and 5 bases stayed unmatched. CDR3 nucleotides: TGCGCCAGCAGTCCAACGCAGGGGGATGGCTACACCTTC. Protein product: CASSPTQGDGYTF.

The CDR3: CASTNGASPLHF. DNA of the CDR3: TGTGCCAGCACTAATGGAGCTTCACCCCTCCACTTT. The chain links TRBV27 to TRBJ1-6, with no clear D. The CDR3 has 12 amino acids. V was trimmed by 7 bases and J by 9 bases, leaving 10 bases between them. CDR1 is MNHEY, CDR2 SMNVEV, per germline (reference sequence).

The chain joins TRBV6-6 to TRBJ2-3; D might be TRBD2 (6 bases). V lost 10 bases, J lost 2 bases, and 16 bases lay in between. Germline loops: CDR1 MNHNY, CDR2 SVGAGI (reference sequence). The CDR3 has 14 amino acids. This CDR3 reads CATRRGLPTDTQYF. The CDR3 DNA reads as TGTGCCACCCGAAGGGGACTTCCCACAGATACGCAGTATTTT.

The chain is built from TRBV4-1 and TRBJ1-2; 7 bases align to TRBD1. V gave up 0 bases and J gave up 5 bases; unmatched junction bases: 6. CDR3 size: 15 residues. Germline V gene data show CDR1 as MGHRA and CDR2 as YSYEKL. The CDR3 nucleotides are TGCGCCAGCAGCCAAGAAGCCCAGGGGGATTATGGCTACACCTTC. Translating gives CASSQEAQGDYGYTF.

CDR3 region: CASSEARGANVLTF. The CDR3 bases are TGTGCCAGCAGTGAAGCGCGAGGGGCCAACGTCCTGACTTTC. The chain is built from TRBV6-1 and TRBJ2-6; D is undetermined. This CDR3 contains 14 residues. The V gene's germline CDR1 is MNHNS and CDR2 SASEGT. Trimming left V 0 bases short and J 4 bases short, with 4 bases between.

The chain joins TRBV15 to TRBJ1-1; no definite D call. With 3 bases removed from V and 3 bases from J, the gap between germline ends came to 8 bases. Germline V lookup: CDR1 LNHNV, CDR2 YYDKDF (reference sequence). The CDR3 is 13 amino acids. DNA for the CDR3: TGTGCCACCAGCAGGCTGCGTGACACTGAAGCTTTCTTT. Translated, it gives CATSRLRDTEAFF.

The chain links TRBV7-8 to TRBJ2-5, with 7 bases fitting TRBD2. The CDR3 runs 9 residues. Germline V gives CDR1 SGHVS, CDR2 FQNEAQ. The junction had 0 bases not matched to a gene; V was cut back by 8 bases and J by 9 bases. The CDR3 is CASGGAQYF. Here the CDR3 DNA reads TGTGCCAGCGGGGGGGCCCAGTACTTC.

The rearrangement joins TRBV3-1 (or the pseudogene TRBV3-2) to TRBJ2-7; a weak D match, TRBD1 (7 bases). This CDR3 is built from 14 residues. Germline CDR1 LGHDT, CDR2 YNNKEL (reference sequence). The V end was cut by 0 bases, the J end by 7 bases, with 13 bases between. CDR3: CASSQDWRGREQYF. The CDR3, as DNA: TGTGCCAGCAGCCAAGATTGGAGGGGGCGTGAGCAGTACTTC.

V gene TRBV28 combines with J gene TRBJ1-2; weak D call: TRBD1 (5 bases). The CDR3 consists of 17 residues. The germline gives CDR1 MDHEN, CDR2 SYDVKM. Deletions cut 5 bases from V and 4 bases from J, with 23 bases between. CDR3 amino acids: CASSISDPGTLGYGYTF. CDR3 bases: TGTGCCAGCAGTATCTCAGATCCCGGGACTTTAGGCTATGGCTACACCTTC.

In DNA form, the CDR3 reads TGTGCCAGTTCCGGGACATCCTCGAATCAGCCCCAGCATTTT. Protein product: CASSGTSSNQPQHF. V usage is TRBV19 and J usage is TRBJ1-5, with a possible D match to TRBD1 (6 bases). The CDR3 length is 14 residues. Germline CDR1 is LNHDA and CDR2 is SQIVND (reference sequence). V lost 8 bases and J lost 4, with 15 bases in between.

The chain couples TRBV18 to TRBJ2-5, with 7 bases matching TRBD2. CDR1 KGHSH and CDR2 LQKENI come from the germline V gene. The trim removed 2 bases at V and 3 bases at J, leaving 3 bases unmatched. CDR3 size: 14 residues. CDR3 residues: CASSPAAGEETQYF. The DNA of the CDR3 is TGTGCCAGCTCACCAGCGGCGGGGGAAGAGACCCAGTACTTC.

The rearrangement uses TRBV21-1 and TRBJ2-7; TRBD1 was called by the table and not checked on the DNA. TRBV21-1 is assigned pseudogene status. The CDR3 length is 15 residues. The CDR3, as DNA: TGTGCCAGCAGCCGGGACAGGGAGGGGGAGTACGAGCAGTACTTC. This encodes CASSRDREGEYEQYF.